This T cell receptor beta chain came from a study of OX40 agonist ivuxolimab in advanced cancers. Method: immunoSEQ multiplex PCR; TCRdb's copy keeps in-frame clones and lacks some. Seen here are roughly 71,000 clones, about 87% observed once, and the top ten hold about 1%. Concerning this clone itself: The antigen remains undetermined.

Trimming pared 7 bases from V and 5 bases from J, leaving 18 bases between. The CDR3 spans 15 residues. Per the germline V gene, CDR1 is SNHLY and CDR2 is FYNNEI. Points from the study as a whole: The study did not work out the antigen specificity of the expanded peripheral T cells. Expanded clones were, on average, more numerous in CD8+ T cells than in CD4+. Both CD4+ and CD8+ T cell populations in blood had undergone clonal expansion by week 6 at 0.1 to 3.0 mg/kg.

This chain joins TRBV2 and TRBJ2-4; tentative D call: TRBD1 (5 bases). Here the sequenced sample was CD4+ or CD8+ T cells sorted from blood, taken in a trial of the OX40 agonist ivuxolimab. The receptor was derived from an adult with an advanced solid tumor such as melanoma, head and neck, liver or kidney cancer. The CDR3 here is CASKPTAYNENIQYF. DNA of the CDR3: TGTGCCAGCAAGCCGACAGCATATAACGAAAACATTCAGTACTTC.